The present entry profiles one TCR beta chain with its context. The specificity of this receptor is unknown. Qualities for individual bases were not recorded, and no much larger clone is one base off. This specimen belongs to a study of OX40 agonist ivuxolimab in advanced cancers. Describing the broader study: Ivuxolimab was an agonistic, fully human IgG2 monoclonal antibody directed against OX40 (CD134), a costimulatory receptor. Intravenous ivuxolimab was administered to patients every 2 weeks at six dose levels: 0.01, 0.1, 0.3, 1.5, 3 and 10 mg/kg. Of the roughly 53 patients in dose escalation, approximately 20 had hepatocellular carcinoma, roughly 15 had melanoma, 9 had renal cell carcinoma and 9 had head and neck cancer. The dose-escalation cohort was 82.7% male with a mean age of about 54 years, ranging from roughly 20 to 85. Patients were allowed to have had prior anti-PD-1, anti-PD-L1 or anti-CTLA-4 therapy, and approximately 40% of the dose-escalation patients had been treated with checkpoint inhibitors. Partial responses occurred in three dose-escalation patients, of whom one had hepatocellular carcinoma and two had cutaneous melanoma. Peripheral TCRbeta sequencing aimed to test whether ivuxolimab altered TCR sequence diversity and caused clonal T-cell expansion. The paper reports the monotherapy dose-escalation portion (N of about 50 patients) of the phase I ivuxolimab trial. What the research found in general, with its limitations: At doses of 0.1 to 3.0 mg/kg, clonal expansion of both CD4+ and CD8+ T cells in blood was seen between baseline and week 6. The antigen specificity of the clonally expanded peripheral T cells was not determined. In the 0.1-3.0 mg/kg groups, partial responders were among the patients with the lowest normalized peripheral clonal expansion, particularly in CD8+ T cells. On average, CD8+ T cells showed more expanded clones than CD4+ T cells after ivuxolimab. Low levels of normalized T-cell clonal expansion were also seen in some patients who did not respond.

Patients with autoimmune disease history or receiving systemic immunosuppression were excluded from the trial. Peripheral blood for TCR sequencing was collected from all dose cohorts at baseline, on cycle 4 day 1, and on cycle 7 day 1. Samples came from an open-label, multicenter, first-in-human phase I dose-escalation trial of ivuxolimab. The trial enrolled adults with locally advanced or metastatic head and neck squamous cell, hepatocellular, melanoma or renal cell carcinoma. Before TCR sequencing, CD4+ T cells and CD8+ T cells from peripheral blood were sorted into separate populations. To sequence the TCRbeta CDR3 region, genomic DNA was isolated from the sorted cells. The immunoSEQ Assay was used for sequencing of TCRbeta CDR3 regions. Entries here come from immuneACCESS through TCRdb and include only in-frame sequences with V and J called. Some clones fail to appear in such tables; in the studies checked, an unresolved V gene covers under half of the shortfall, and the cause of the remainder is unknown. This sample lists roughly 19,000 clones; approximately 82% were detected once. The ten largest clones represent about an eighth of the sample.

Trimming removed 6 bases from V and 0 bases from J; the gene matches leave 7 bases unexplained. The CDR3 starts with the cysteine, ends with the phenylalanine, and has 15 residues. The DNA shown is the 45-base CDR3, in frame from base 1. Based on the germline V gene, the CDR1 and CDR2 sequences are MNHEY and SVGAGI. The rearranged segments are TRBV6-5 and TRBJ1-1, with 7 bases in between that match TRBD1. The source material was CD4+ or CD8+ T cells sorted from blood, sampled in a trial of the OX40 agonist ivuxolimab. The sequence derives from an adult with an advanced solid tumor such as melanoma, head and neck, liver or kidney cancer. The CDR3 region: CASSLTTGLNTEAFF. The nucleotides are TGTGCCAGCAGCCTTACGACAGGGCTGAACACTGAAGCTTTCTTT.